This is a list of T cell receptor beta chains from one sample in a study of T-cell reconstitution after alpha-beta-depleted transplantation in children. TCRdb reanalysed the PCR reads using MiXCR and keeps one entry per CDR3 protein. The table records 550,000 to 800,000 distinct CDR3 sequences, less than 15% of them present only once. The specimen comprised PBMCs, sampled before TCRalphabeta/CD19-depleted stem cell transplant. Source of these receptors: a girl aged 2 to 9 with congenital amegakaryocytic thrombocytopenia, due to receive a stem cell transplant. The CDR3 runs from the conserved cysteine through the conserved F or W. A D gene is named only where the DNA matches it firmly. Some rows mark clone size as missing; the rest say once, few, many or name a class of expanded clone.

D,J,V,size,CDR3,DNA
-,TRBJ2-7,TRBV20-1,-,CSASFRQNYEQYF,TGCAGTGCTAGCTTCAGACAGAACTACGAGCAGTACTTC
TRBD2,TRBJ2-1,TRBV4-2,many,CASSPTSGGPYNEQFF,TGTGCCAGCAGCCCGACTAGCGGGGGCCCTTACAATGAGCAGTTCTTC
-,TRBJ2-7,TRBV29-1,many,CSVEADYEQYF,TGCAGCGTTGAAGCCGACTACGAGCAGTACTTC
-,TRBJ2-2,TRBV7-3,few,CASSPSGTHTGELFF,TGTGCCAGCAGCCCCTCAGGGACCCACACCGGGGAGCTGTTTTTT
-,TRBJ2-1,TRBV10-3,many,CATATGTRGDEQFF,TGTGCCACCGCCACCGGGACGAGGGGGGATGAGCAGTTCTTC
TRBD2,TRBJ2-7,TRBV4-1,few,CASSHNWGGTIGHEQYF,TGCGCCAGCAGCCACAATTGGGGGGGAACAATAGGCCACGAGCAGTACTTC
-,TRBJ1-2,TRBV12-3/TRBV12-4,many,CASTSLGVSKDYGYTF,TGTGCCAGCACCTCCCTCGGGGTCTCGAAGGACTATGGCTACACCTTC
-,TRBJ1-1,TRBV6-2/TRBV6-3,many,CASSYTMNTEAFF,TGTGCCAGCAGTTACACAATGAACACTGAAGCTTTCTTT
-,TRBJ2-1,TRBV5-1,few,CASSLDLVGGEQFF,TGCGCCAGCAGCTTGGATCTTGTAGGCGGTGAGCAGTTCTTC
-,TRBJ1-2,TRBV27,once,CASSLSNLGVRNYGYTF,TGTGCCAGCAGTTTATCGAATCTAGGGGTCAGGAACTATGGCTACACCTTC
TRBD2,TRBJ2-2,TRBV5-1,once,CASSPDGGSRELFF,TGCGCCAGCAGCCCTGACGGCGGGAGCAGGGAGCTGTTTTTT
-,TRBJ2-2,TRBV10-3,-,CAISEDEGRNTLANTGELFF,TGTGCCATCAGCGAGGATGAGGGCCGAAACACCCTCGCGAACACCGGGGAGCTGTTTTTT
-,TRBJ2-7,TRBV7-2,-,CASSLAGDSSYEQYF,TGTGCCAGCAGCTTAGCTGGGGATAGCTCCTACGAGCAGTACTTC
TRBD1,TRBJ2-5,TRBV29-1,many,CSVPGQGEETQYF,TGCAGCGTGCCGGGACAGGGCGAAGAGACCCAGTACTTC
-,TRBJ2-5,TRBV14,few,CASSPPAVQETQYF,TGTGCCAGCAGCCCCCCGGCCGTCCAAGAGACCCAGTACTTC
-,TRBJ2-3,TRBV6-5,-,CASSYAGGKGTDTQYF,TGTGCCAGCAGTTACGCCGGGGGTAAGGGCACAGATACGCAGTATTTT
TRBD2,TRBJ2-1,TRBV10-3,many,CAVGTRGNEQFF,TGTGCCGTCGGGACTAGGGGAAATGAGCAGTTCTTC
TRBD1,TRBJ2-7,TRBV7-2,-,CASSLFGTGEREQYF,TGTGCCAGCAGCTTGTTCGGGACAGGGGAGCGCGAGCAGTACTTC
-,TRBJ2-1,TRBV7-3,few,CASSVPGGDNEQFF,TGTGCCAGCAGCGTCCCAGGGGGGGACAATGAGCAGTTCTTC
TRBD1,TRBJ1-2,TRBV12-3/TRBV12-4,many,CASSSAAQMDRGLYGYTF,TGTGCCAGCAGCAGCGCGGCCCAAATGGACAGGGGGCTGTATGGCTACACCTTC
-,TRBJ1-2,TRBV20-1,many,CSAQPLTNYGYTF,TGCAGTGCCCAGCCGCTGACTAACTATGGCTACACCTTC
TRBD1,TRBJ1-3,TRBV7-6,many,CASSPTGPLSGNTIYF,TGTGCCAGCAGCCCGACAGGGCCTCTCTCTGGAAACACCATATATTTT
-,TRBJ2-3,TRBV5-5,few,CASSFPGDITDTQYF,TGTGCCAGCAGCTTCCCCGGCGATATCACAGATACGCAGTATTTT